The sequence of this T cell receptor (beta chain) was determined in a study of T cell responses to AZD1222 COVID-19 vaccine. Across the study: The study pooled second doses at about 4 or about 12 weeks. Whole-study findings and limits: Spike as a whole was targeted by vaccine-associated CD4 TCRs, dominant at 160-218 and 743-854.

Repertoires were generated with immunoSEQ multiplex PCR, while TCRdb's copy carries only in-frame clones and drops some. The table includes some 150,000 clones, around 91% detected once. As to this clone: Its target is unknown.

Sequencing was performed on peripheral blood, taken on day 0 of AZD1222 vaccination. This receptor was obtained from an adult in good health.

The CDR3 sequence: CASSFSGNRGLGEKLFF. In DNA, the CDR3 is TGTGCCAGCAGCTTTAGTGGGAACAGGGGGCTCGGGGAAAAACTGTTTTTT. The chain is built from TRBV5-5 and TRBJ1-4; the match to TRBD1 covers 9 bases. The J segment lost 8 bases and the V segment lost 2 bases, leaving 13 bases of the junction unmatched. The CDR3 loop spans 17 amino acids. Germline loops: CDR1 SGHKS, CDR2 YYEKEE (reference sequence).